This T cell receptor (beta chain) appears in the sequencing data of a study of shared clonotypes between healthy human individuals (dated by TCRdb to about 2020). Background on the whole study: Two women and a few men aged 18 to 49 years were included in the cohort. To estimate repertoire size and how much clonotypes are shared between individuals, the study performed deep sequencing of blood TCR repertoires from a handful of healthy adults. For each donor, CD4 naive and CD4 memory were each run on three plates, CD8 naive on two plates, and CD8 memory on one plate. To increase sequencing depth and limit assay-specific biases, different laboratories used diverse techniques to prepare libraries and sequence TCR repertoires. Per donor, leukapheresis produced somewhere between about 0.94 and 9.5 billion PBMCs.

Using the deep immunoSEQ assay, TCR CDR3 regions were amplified from genomic DNA by multiplex PCR. Genomic DNA extracted from each cell subset was distributed evenly over all wells of several immunoSEQ 96-well plates, and each plate served as one replicate. Each replicate PCR for sorted subsets received 200 ng genomic DNA, equal to some 32,000 T cell genomes. Purified libraries were quantified with a Qubit 3.0 fluorometer, sized on a Bioanalyzer 2100, and re-quantified with the KAPA Library Quantification kit. Each immunoSEQ 96-well plate was sequenced on its own single-read 150-cycle Illumina NextSeq 550 flow cell. On the authors' methods: Because only junctional sequences without quality scores were contained in the immunoSEQ output, filtering matching that applied to full-length reads could not be performed. Sequences were annotated with PyIR, a Python wrapper for IgBLAST v1.9, and V/J genes and CDR3 were assigned using IMGT germline references. Reads were removed for weak V/J assignments (E-value above 1e-6), missing CDR3, stop codons, out-of-frame junctions, or ambiguous translated residues. V3J clonotypes were defined as sequences sharing the same inferred V gene, J gene, and CDR3 amino acid sequence. Percentage overlap between repertoires was computed as shared unique clonotypes divided by the size of the smaller repertoire. Three approaches were used to assess repertoire richness: RTK rarefaction, the Chao1 estimator, and Recon v2.1 estimates of unobserved clonotypes. OLGA was used to compute generation probabilities for all TCRbeta clonotypes that the gDNA method yielded from a handful of donors. What TCRdb holds here is the immuneACCESS table cut down to in-frame rearrangements. Part of the clones is not present; checked against another copy, under half of the missing clones reflect an unresolved V gene, and the others are unexplained. V, J and clone size were drawn from that table, and D and trimming were deduced from the DNA. The sample table records over 2 million clones; 92% of these occur just once. The ten largest clones represent around 0.4% of the sample.

The paper as a whole reports these results and caveats: Clonotypes shared by all four sorted-subset donors showed higher generation probabilities than non-shared clonotypes. Rarefaction of sorted-subset datasets indicated incomplete sequencing despite the large sequencing depth. Across a few donors, about 5% of naive CD4, 3.5% of naive CD8, 2.3% of memory CD4, and roughly 0.4% of memory CD8 clonotypes were shared. The small number of donors limited the genetic and exposure-history diversity represented. Only blood was sampled, and tissue TCR repertoires likely differ from those in blood. Larger estimated clonotype richness was generally found for naive subsets than for memory subsets. Based on pairwise subsampling, the degree of clonotype sharing among donors was expected to be affected by sequencing depth.

A few counts support this clone. This clone's antigen is unknown. One base away there is no much larger clone; base qualities are not given. Donors were healthy HIV-negative adults with no recently reported acute infections or vaccinations. Every donor was a Caucasian adult living in Nashville, Tennessee, USA. Magnetic negative selection was used to enrich CD4+ T cells, after which naive cells were positively selected on CD45RA and the negative fraction became the memory subset. Blood was obtained by leukapheresis, after which PBMCs were separated by Ficoll-Histopaque density gradient centrifugation and cryopreserved in liquid nitrogen vapor phase. Purity and quantity of every magnetically sorted T cell population were checked by analytical flow cytometry. Genomic DNA was isolated from every sorted fraction and measured by UV absorbance on a Nanodrop 2000c. From cysteine to phenylalanine, the CDR3 is 16 amino acids long. Just CDR3 DNA is preserved here, 48 bases in frame from base 1. Trimming costs V 4 bases and J 3 bases, and their ends lie 16 bases apart. CDR1 and CDR2 are read off the germline V gene as KGHSH and LQKENI.

The sequenced sample consisted of naive CD4+ T cells from PBMCs. The cell subset or site label, read with the paper, signifies: CD45RA+ positively selected. This chain is built from TRBV18 and TRBJ1-5; the D segment could be TRBD1, given 5 matching bases. This sequence originates from a man younger than 35 in good health. Some clones in this sample may be carry-over from other donors' samples. CDR3 reads: CASSLFMGGNNQPQHF. Read as DNA, the sequence is TGTGCCAGCTCACTCTTTATGGGGGGAAACAATCAGCCCCAGCATTTT.